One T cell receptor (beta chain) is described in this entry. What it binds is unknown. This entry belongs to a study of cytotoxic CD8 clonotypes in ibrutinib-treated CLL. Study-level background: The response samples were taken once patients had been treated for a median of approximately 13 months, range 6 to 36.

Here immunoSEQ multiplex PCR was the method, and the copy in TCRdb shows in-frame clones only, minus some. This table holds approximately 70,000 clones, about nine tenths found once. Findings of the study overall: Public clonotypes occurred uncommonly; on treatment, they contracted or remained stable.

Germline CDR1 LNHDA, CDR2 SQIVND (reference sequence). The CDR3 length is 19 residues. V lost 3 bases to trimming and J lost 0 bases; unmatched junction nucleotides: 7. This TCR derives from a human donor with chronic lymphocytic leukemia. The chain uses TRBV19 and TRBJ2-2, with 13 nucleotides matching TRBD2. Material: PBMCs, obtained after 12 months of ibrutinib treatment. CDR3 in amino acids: CASSMGGLAGATNTGELFF. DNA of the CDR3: TGTGCCAGTAGTATGGGCGGACTAGCGGGAGCGACGAACACCGGGGAGCTGTTTTTT. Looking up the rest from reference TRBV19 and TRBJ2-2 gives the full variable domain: DGGITQSPKYLFRKEGQNVTLSCEQNLNHDAMYWYRQDPGQGLRLIYYSQIVNDFQKGDIAEGYSVSREKKESFPLTVTSAQKNPTAFYLCASSMGGLAGATNTGELFFGEGSRLTVL.